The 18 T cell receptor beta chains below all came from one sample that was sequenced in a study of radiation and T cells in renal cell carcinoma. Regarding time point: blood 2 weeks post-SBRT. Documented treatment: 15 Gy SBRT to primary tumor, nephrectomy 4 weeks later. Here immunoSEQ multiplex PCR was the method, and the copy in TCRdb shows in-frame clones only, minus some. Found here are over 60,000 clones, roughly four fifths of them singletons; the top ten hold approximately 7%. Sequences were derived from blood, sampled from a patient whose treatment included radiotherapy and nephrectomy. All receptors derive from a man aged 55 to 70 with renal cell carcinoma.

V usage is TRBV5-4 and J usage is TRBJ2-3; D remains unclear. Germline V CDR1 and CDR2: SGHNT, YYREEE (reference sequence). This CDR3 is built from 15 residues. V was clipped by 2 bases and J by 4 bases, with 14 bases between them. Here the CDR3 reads CASSFTTKFPDTQYF. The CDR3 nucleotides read TGTGCCAGCAGCTTCACTACGAAGTTCCCAGATACGCAGTATTTT.

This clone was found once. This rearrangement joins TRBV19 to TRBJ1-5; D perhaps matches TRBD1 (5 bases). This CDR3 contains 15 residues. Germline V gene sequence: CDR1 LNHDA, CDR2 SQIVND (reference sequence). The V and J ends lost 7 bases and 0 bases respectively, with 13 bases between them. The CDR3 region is CASTLGAGSNQPQHF. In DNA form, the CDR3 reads TGTGCCAGTACCCTAGGGGCGGGTAGCAATCAGCCCCAGCATTTT.

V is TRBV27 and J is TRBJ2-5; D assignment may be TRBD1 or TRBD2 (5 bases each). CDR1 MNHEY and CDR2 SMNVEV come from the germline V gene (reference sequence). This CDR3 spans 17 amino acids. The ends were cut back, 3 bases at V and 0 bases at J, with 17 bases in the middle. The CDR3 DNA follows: TGTGCCAGCAGTTTCCTATCATTGGGGACCCACCAAGAGACCCAGTACTTC. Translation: CASSFLSLGTHQETQYF.

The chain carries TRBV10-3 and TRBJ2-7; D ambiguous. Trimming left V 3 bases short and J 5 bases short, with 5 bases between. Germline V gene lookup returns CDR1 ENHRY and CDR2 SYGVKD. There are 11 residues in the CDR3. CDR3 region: CAISDGHEQYV. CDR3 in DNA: TGTGCCATCAGTGATGGGCACGAGCAGTACGTC.

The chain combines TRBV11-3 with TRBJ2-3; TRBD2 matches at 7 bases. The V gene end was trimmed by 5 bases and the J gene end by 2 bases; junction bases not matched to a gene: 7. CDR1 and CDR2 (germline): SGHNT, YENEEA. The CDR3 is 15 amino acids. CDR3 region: CASSLSRGDTDTQYF. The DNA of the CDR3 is TGTGCCAGCAGCCTCAGTCGGGGGGACACAGATACGCAGTATTTT.

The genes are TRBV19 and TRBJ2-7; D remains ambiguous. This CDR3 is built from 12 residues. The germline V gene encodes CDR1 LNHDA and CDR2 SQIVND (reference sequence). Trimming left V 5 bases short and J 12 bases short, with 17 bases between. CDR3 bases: TGTGCCAGTAGTCTATCTAAACCACCCCCGTACGTC. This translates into CASSLSKPPPYV.

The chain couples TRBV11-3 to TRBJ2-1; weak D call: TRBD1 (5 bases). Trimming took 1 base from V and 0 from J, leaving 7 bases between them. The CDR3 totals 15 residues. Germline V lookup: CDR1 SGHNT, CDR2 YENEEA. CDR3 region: CASSLVQGSYNEQFF. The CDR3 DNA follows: TGTGCCAGCAGCTTAGTCCAGGGCTCCTACAATGAGCAGTTCTTC.

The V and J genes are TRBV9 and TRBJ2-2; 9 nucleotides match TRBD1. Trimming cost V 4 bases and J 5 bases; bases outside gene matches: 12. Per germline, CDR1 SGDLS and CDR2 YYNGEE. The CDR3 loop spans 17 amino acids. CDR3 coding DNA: TGTGCCAGCAGCCCGGGACAGGGAAAGAGGTTGACCGGGGAGCTGTTTTTT. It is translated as CASSPGQGKRLTGELFF.

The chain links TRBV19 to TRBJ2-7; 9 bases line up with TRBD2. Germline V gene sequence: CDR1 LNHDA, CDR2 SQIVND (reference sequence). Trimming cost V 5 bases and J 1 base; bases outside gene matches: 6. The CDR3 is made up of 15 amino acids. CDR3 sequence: CASSEVAGESYEQYF. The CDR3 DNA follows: TGTGCCAGTAGTGAAGTAGCGGGGGAATCCTACGAGCAGTACTTC.

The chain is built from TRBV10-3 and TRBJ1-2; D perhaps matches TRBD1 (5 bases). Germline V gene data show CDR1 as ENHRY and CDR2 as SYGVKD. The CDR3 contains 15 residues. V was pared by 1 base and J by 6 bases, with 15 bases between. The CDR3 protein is CAISEYKGADDGYTF. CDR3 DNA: TGTGCCATCAGTGAGTACAAAGGGGCGGACGATGGCTACACCTTC.

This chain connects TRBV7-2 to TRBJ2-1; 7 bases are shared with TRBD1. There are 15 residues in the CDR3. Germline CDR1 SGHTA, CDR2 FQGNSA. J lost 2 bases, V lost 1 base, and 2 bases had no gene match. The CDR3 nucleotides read TGTGCCAGCAGCTTAGACAGGGGACCCTACAATGAGCAGTTCTTC. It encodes CASSLDRGPYNEQFF. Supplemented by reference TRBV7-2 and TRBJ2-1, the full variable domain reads GAGVSQSPSNKVTEKGKDVELRCDPISGHTALYWYRQSLGQGLEFLIYFQGNSAPDKSGLPSDRFSAERTGGSVSTLTIQRTQQEDSAVYLCASSLDRGPYNEQFFGPGTRLTVL.

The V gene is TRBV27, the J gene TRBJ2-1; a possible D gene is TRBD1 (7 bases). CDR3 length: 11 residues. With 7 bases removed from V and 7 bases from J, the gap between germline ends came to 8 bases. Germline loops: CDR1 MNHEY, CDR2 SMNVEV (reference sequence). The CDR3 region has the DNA TGTGCCAGCACAGGGGGGAATGAGCAGTTCTTC. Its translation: CASTGGNEQFF.

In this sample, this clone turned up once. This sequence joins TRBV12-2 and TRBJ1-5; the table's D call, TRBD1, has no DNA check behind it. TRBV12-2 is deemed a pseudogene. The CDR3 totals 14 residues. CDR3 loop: CASRSDISNQPQHF. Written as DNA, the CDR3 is TGTGCAAGTCGCTCAGACATTAGCAATCAGCCCCAGCATTTT.

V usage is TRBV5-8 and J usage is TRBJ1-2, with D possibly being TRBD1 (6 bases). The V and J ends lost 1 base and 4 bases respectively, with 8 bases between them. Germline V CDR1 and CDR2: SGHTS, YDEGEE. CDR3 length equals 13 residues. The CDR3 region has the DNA TGTGCCAGCAGCTTGTGGGGGGCCTATGGCTACACCTTC. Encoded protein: CASSLWGAYGYTF.

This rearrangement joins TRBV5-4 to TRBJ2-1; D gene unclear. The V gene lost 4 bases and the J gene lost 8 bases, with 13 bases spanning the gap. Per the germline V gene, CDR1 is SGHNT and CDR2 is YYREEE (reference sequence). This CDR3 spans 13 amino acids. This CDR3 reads CASSLGSVHEQFF. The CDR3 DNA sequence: TGTGCCAGCAGCCTAGGATCGGTCCATGAGCAGTTCTTC.

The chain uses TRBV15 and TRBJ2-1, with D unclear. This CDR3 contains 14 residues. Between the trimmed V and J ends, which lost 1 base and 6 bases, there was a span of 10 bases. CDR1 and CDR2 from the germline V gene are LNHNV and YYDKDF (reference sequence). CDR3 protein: CATSRAMAFNEQFF. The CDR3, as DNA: TGTGCCACCAGCAGAGCGATGGCTTTCAATGAGCAGTTCTTC.

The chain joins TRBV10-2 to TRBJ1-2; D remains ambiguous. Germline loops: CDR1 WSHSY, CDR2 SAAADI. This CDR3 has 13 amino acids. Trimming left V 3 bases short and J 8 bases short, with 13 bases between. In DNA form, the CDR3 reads TGCGCCAGCAGTGATACGGGGAAGAGCGGCTACACCTTC. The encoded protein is CASSDTGKSGYTF.

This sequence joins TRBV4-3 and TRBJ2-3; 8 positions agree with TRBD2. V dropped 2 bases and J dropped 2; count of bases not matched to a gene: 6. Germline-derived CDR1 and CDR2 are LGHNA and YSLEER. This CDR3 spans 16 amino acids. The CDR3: CASSQNSGGITDTQYF. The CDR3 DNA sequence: TGCGCCAGCAGCCAAAACAGCGGGGGAATCACAGATACGCAGTATTTT.